These 2 T cell receptor beta chains came from one sample sequenced in a study of beta chain features in type 1 diabetes. Reverse transcription of all isolated RNA meant that expressed TCRB transcripts were sequenced. The table came from immunoSEQ multiplex PCR; TCRdb's copy has only in-frame clones and leaves some out. This table has around 19,000 clones, 50% appearing once. The sequenced sample was stem cell memory CD4+ T cells from blood. The receptors here all came from a man younger than 35 in good health.

This clone appeared a single time. The V and J genes are TRBV19 and TRBJ2-1; TRBD1 aligns across 11 bases. V gave up 3 bases and J gave up 10 bases; unmatched junction bases: 5. The CDR3 consists of 14 residues. Germline V CDR1 and CDR2: LNHDA, SQIVND (reference sequence). CDR3 in DNA: TGTGCCAGTAGTATTCGGACAGGGGGCGAAGAGCAGTTCTTC. This codes for CASSIRTGGEEQFF.

In its sample, this clone was seen a few times. V gene TRBV6-5 combines with J gene TRBJ2-7, with no clear D. The CDR3 has 15 residues. Trimming left V 5 bases short and J 0 bases short, with 14 bases between. CDR1 MNHEY and CDR2 SVGAGI come from the germline V gene. CDR3 DNA: TGTGCCAGCAGTCCCCGAGTTCGTAGCTCCTACGAGCAGTACTTC. Translated, it gives CASSPRVRSSYEQYF.